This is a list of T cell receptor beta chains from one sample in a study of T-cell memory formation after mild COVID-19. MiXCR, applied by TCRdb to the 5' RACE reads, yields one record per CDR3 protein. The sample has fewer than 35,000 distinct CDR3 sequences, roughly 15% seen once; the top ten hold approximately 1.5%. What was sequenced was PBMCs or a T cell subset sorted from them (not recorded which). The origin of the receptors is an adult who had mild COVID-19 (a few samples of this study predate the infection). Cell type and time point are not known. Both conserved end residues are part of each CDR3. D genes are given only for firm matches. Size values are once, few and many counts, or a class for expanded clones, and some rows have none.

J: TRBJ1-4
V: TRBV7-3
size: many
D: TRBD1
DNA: TGTGCCAGCAGCCGCCAGGGGGGAGAAAAACTGTTTTTT
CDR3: CASSRQGGEKLFF

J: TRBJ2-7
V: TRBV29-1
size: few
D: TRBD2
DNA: TGCAGCGCGGGGGCAGCGGGAGGCTACGAGCAGTACTTC
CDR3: CSAGAAGGYEQYF

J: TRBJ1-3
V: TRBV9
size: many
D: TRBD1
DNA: TGTGCCAGCAGCGTAGCCCCGGGACAGGGTACTAGTGGAAACACCATATATTTT
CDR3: CASSVAPGQGTSGNTIYF

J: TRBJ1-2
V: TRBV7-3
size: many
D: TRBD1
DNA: TGTGCCAGCAGCCCCACCACGACAGGGGTGGGTGGCTACACCTTC
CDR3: CASSPTTTGVGGYTF

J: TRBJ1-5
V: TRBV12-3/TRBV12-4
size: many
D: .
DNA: TGTGCCAGCAGTTTAGCGCTCGGGGTTAGGGGAAATCAGCCCCAGCATTTT
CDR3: CASSLALGVRGNQPQHF

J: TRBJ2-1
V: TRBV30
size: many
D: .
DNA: TGTGCCTGGAGTAGGACGGAGCAGTTCTTC
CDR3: CAWSRTEQFF

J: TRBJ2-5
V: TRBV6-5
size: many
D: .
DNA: TGTGCCAGCAGTTCCCCTAGTAGGGGAGAGACCCAGTACTTC
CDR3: CASSSPSRGETQYF

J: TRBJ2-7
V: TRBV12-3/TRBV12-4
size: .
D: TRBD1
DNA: TGTGCCAGCAGGGGGACAGGGGCTCTCTACGAGCAGTACTTC
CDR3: CASRGTGALYEQYF

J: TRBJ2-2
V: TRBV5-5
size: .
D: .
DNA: TGTGCCAGCAGCGTTAGCGGCACCGGGGAGCTGTTTTTT
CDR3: CASSVSGTGELFF

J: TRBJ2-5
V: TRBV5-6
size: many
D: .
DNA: TGTGCCAGCAGCTTGGCACTAGCACTCGGTCAAGAGACCCAGTACTTC
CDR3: CASSLALALGQETQYF

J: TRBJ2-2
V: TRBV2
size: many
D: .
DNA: TGTGCCAGCAGTGAAGCGGGCACCGGGGAGCTGTTTTTT
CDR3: CASSEAGTGELFF

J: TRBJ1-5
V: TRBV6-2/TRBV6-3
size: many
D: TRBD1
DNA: TGTGCCAGCAGCCCGGGACAGGGGGCGCGGAGCAATCAGCCCCAGCATTTT
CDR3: CASSPGQGARSNQPQHF

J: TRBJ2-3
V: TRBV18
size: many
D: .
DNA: TGTGCCAGCTCACCACGGGTCGCGGCCTCGGGGGATACGCAGTATTTT
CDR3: CASSPRVAASGDTQYF

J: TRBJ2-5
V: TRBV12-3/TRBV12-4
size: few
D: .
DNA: TGTGCCAGCCGCATTGGGGGGCTCGGGGAGACCCAGTACTTC
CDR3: CASRIGGLGETQYF

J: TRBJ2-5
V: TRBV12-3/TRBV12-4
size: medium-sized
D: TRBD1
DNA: TGTGCCAGCAGTTTAGCAGGGGGCGAAGAGACCCAGTACTTC
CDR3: CASSLAGGEETQYF

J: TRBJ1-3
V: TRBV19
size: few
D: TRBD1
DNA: TGTGCCAGTAGTATAGGGACAGGCTCTGGAAACACCATATATTTT
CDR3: CASSIGTGSGNTIYF

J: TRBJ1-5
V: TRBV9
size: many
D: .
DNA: TGTGCCAGCAGTGAGACAGGCTATAGCAATCAGCCCCAGCATTTT
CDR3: CASSETGYSNQPQHF

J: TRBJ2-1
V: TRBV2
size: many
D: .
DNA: TGTGCCAGCACTTGGGGGGACTTGTACTCCTACAATGAGCAGTTCTTC
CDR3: CASTWGDLYSYNEQFF

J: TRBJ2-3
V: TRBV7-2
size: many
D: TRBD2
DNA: TGTGCCAGCAGCCAACGAACACTAGCGGGCGTCACAGATACGCAGTATTTT
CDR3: CASSQRTLAGVTDTQYF

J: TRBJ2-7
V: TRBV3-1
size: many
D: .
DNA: TGTGCCAGCAGCGCATACGTCTCGATTTCTACCCACCACGAGCAGTACTTC
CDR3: CASSAYVSISTHHEQYF

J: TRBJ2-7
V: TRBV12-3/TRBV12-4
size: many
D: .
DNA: TGTGCCAGCAGTCCCGCTGGCTCCTACGAGCAGTACTTC
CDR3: CASSPAGSYEQYF

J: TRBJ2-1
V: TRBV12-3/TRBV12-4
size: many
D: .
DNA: TGTGCCAGCAGTTTAGCCCCTAGCGCCAAGGGTGAGCAGTTCTTC
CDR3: CASSLAPSAKGEQFF

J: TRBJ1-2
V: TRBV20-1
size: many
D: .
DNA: TGCAGTGCTGCGAAGGGGCGGTCGAATGGCTACACCTTC
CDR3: CSAAKGRSNGYTF

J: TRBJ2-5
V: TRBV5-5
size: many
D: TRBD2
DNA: TGTGCCAGCACACGCGGGAGTGGGGTCCAAGAGACCCAGTACTTC
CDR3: CASTRGSGVQETQYF

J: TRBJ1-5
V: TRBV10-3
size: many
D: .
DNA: TGTGCCATAACCGCCACAGGTAATCAGCCCCAGCATTTT
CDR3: CAITATGNQPQHF

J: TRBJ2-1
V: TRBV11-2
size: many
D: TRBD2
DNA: TGTGCCAGCAGCTCGGGACTAGCGCTTTACAATGAGCAGTTCTTC
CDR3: CASSSGLALYNEQFF

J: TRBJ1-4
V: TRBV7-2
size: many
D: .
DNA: TGTGCCAGCAGCTTAGTCAATAATGAAAAACTGTTTTTT
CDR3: CASSLVNNEKLFF

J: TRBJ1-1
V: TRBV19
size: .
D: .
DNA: TGTGCCAGTAGTAAGACGAGTACTGAAGCTTTCTTT
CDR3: CASSKTSTEAFF

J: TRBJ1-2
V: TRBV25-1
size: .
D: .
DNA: TGTGCCAGCAGCGGAGGGACGGCGACTGGAGTAAAGGGCTACACCTTC
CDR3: CASSGGTATGVKGYTF

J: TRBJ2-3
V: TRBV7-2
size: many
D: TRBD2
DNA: TGTGCCAGCAGCTCCTTAGCGGGAGATACGCAGTATTTT
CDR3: CASSSLAGDTQYF

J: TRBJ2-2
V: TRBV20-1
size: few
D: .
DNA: TGCAGTGCTAGAGATAAGGGGGGAGGTTGGACCGGGGAGCTGTTTTTT
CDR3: CSARDKGGGWTGELFF

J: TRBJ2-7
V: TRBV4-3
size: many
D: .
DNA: TGCGCCAGCAGCCAAGATAGCGTCAGAACTTCCTACGAGCAGTACTTC
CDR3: CASSQDSVRTSYEQYF

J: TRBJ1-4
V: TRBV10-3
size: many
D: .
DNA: TGTGCCATCAGTGAGCCGAGGCGTGAAAAACTGTTTTTT
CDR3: CAISEPRREKLFF

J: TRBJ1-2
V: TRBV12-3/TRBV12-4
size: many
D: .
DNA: TGTGCCAGCAGCCCCGGGTATGGCTACACCTTC
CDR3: CASSPGYGYTF

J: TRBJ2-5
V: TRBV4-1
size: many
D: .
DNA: TGCGCCAGCAGCCAAGCCCCCGCTGGTCAGGGGAAGACCCAGTACTTC
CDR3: CASSQAPAGQGKTQYF

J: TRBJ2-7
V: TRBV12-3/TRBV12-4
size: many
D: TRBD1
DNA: TGTGCCAGCAGTACAGGGGGCTTATCCTACGAGCAGTACTTC
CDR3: CASSTGGLSYEQYF

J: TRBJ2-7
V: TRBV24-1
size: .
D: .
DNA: TGTGCCACCAGTGATTATCGGACAGAAAAACCCTACGAGCAGTACTTC
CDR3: CATSDYRTEKPYEQYF

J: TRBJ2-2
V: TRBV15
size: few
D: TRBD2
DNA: TGTGCCACCAGCAGAGATGTAGAGGTGTTGGCTAGCGGGGGGACCGGGGAGCTGTTTTTT
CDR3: CATSRDVEVLASGGTGELFF

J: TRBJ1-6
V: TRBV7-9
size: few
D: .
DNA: TGTGCCAGCAGCTTCACGCCACCTGGAGATTCACCCCTCCACTTT
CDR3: CASSFTPPGDSPLHF

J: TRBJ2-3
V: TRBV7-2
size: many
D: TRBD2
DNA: TGTGCCAGCAGCTTAGCCAGCGGGGGCACAGATACGCAGTATTTT
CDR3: CASSLASGGTDTQYF

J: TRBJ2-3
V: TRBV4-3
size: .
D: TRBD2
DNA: TGCGCCAGCAGCCAAGATCCCGCGGGAGGGCCTGAAGATACGCAGTATTTT
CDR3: CASSQDPAGGPEDTQYF

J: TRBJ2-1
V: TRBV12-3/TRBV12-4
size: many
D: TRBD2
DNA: TGTGCCAGCAGTCGACTAGCGGGGGCCGTATACAATGAGCAGTTCTTC
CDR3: CASSRLAGAVYNEQFF

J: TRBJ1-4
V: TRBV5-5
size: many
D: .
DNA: TGTGCCAGCAGCTGGGGGCTTAATGAAAAACTGTTTTTT
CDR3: CASSWGLNEKLFF

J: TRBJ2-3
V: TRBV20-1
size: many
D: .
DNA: TGCAGTGCATATACCGGCCAGGGGCCAAATACGCAGTATTTT
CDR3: CSAYTGQGPNTQYF

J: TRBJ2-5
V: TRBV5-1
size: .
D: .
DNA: TGCGCCAGCAGCTTGGTTCCGGATCAAGAGACCCAGTACTTC
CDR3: CASSLVPDQETQYF

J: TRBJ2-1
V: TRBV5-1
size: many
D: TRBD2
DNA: TGCGCCAGCAGGCACGGGGGGGCCTGGGATGAGCAGTTCTTC
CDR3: CASRHGGAWDEQFF

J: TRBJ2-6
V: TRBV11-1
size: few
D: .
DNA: TGTGCCAGCAGCTTTTCTGGGCTTTCCTCTCTATCTGGGGCCAACGTCCTGACTTTC
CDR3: CASSFSGLSSLSGANVLTF

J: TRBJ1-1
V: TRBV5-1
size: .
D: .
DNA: TGCGCCAGCAGGGTAACAGGGTTCGGGAACACTGAAGCTTTCTTT
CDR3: CASRVTGFGNTEAFF

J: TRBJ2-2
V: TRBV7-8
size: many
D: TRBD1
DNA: TGTGCCAGCAGCCCACGGGACAGGGGGCGGACCGGGGAGCTGTTTTTT
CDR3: CASSPRDRGRTGELFF

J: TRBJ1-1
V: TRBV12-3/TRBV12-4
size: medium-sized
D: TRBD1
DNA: TGTGCCAGCAGTTTAGGGACAGGGTGGTCCACTGAAGCTTTCTTT
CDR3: CASSLGTGWSTEAFF

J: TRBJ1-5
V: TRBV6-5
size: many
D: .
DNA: TGTGCCAGCAGTTACGCCCCAGGCTCGGGGCAGCCCCAGCATTTT
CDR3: CASSYAPGSGQPQHF

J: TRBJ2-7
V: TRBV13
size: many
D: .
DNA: TGTGCCAGCAGCTTAGGAGGTCGCTACGAGCAGTACTTC
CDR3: CASSLGGRYEQYF